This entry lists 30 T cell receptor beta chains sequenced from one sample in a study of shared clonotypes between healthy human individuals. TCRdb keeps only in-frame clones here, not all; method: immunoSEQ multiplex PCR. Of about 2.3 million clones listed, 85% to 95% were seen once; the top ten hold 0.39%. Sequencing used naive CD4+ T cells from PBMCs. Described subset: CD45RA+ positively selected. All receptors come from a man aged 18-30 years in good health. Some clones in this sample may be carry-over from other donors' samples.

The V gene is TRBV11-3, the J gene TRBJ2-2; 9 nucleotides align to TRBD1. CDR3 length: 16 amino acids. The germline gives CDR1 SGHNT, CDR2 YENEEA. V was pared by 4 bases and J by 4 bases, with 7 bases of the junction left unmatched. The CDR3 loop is CASSSVQGAATGELFF. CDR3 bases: TGTGCCAGCAGCTCCGTACAGGGGGCAGCCACCGGGGAGCTGTTTTTT. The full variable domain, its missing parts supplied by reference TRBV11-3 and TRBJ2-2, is EAGVVQSPRYKIIEKKQPVAFWCNPISGHNTLYWYLQNLGQGPELLIRYENEEAVDDSQLPKDRFSAERLKGVDSTLKIQPAELGDSAVYLCASSSVQGAATGELFFGEGSRLTVL.

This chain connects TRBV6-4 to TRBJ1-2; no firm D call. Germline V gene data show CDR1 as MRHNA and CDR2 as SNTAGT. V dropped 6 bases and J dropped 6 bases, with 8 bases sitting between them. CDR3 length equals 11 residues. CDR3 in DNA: TGTGCCAGCAGGGGAATGAATGGCTACACCTTC. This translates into CASRGMNGYTF.

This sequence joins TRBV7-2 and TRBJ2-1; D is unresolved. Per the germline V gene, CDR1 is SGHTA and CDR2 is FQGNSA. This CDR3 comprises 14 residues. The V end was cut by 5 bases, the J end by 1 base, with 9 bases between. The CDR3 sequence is CASSKARSYNEQFF. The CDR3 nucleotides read TGTGCCAGCAGCAAGGCGCGGTCCTACAATGAGCAGTTCTTC.

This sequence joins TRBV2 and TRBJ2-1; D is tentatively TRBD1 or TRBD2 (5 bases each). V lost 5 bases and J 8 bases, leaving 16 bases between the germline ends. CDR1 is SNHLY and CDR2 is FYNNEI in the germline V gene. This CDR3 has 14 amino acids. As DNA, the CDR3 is TGTGCCAGCAGTCTTCGACCCCGGGGCGATGAGCAGTTCTTC. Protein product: CASSLRPRGDEQFF.

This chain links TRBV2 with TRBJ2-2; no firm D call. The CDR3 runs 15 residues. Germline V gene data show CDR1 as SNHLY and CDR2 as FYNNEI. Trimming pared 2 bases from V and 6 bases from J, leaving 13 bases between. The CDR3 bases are TGTGCCAGCAGTGAAATATCCCTTGGGTCCGGGGAGCTGTTTTTT. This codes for CASSEISLGSGELFF.

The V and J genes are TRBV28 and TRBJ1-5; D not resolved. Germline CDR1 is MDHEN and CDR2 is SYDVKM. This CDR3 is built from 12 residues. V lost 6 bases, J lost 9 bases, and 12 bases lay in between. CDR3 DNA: TGTGCCAGCAGCAACGGATATAGGCCCCAGCATTTT. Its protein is CASSNGYRPQHF.

For the CDR3, the DNA is TGTGCCAGCAGTGAATCCTTCTTCTACGAGCAGTACTTC. Translating gives CASSESFFYEQYF. The rearrangement links TRBV6-1 to TRBJ2-7, with unresolved D. This CDR3 has 13 amino acids. The V gene lost 2 bases and the J gene lost 3 bases, with 8 bases spanning the gap. The germline V gene has CDR1 MNHNS and CDR2 SASEGT.

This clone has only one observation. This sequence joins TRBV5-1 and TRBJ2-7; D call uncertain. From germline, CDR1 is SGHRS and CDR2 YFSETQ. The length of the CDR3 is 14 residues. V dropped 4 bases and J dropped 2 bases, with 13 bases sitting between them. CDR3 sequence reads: CASSPLTRAYEQYF. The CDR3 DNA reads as TGCGCCAGCAGCCCCCTAACCAGAGCCTACGAGCAGTACTTC.

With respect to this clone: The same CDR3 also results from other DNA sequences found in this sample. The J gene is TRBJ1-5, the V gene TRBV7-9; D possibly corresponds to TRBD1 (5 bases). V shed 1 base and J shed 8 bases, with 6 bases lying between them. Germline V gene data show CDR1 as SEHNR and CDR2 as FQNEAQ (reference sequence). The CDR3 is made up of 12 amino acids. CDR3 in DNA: TGTGCCAGCAGCTTAGTGGGGGAGCCCCAGCATTTT. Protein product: CASSLVGEPQHF.

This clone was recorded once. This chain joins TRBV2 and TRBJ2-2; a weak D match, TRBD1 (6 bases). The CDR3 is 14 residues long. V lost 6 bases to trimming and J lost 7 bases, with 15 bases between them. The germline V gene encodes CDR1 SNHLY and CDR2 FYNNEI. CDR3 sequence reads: CASSYREIVGELFF. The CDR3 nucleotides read TGTGCCAGCAGCTACAGGGAAATAGTCGGGGAGCTGTTTTTT.

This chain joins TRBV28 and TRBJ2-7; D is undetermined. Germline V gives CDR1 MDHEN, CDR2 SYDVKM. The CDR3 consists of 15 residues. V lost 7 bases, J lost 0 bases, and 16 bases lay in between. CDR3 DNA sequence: TGTGCCAGCACCCCGCGACGGCACAGCTCCTACGAGCAGTACTTC. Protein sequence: CASTPRRHSSYEQYF.

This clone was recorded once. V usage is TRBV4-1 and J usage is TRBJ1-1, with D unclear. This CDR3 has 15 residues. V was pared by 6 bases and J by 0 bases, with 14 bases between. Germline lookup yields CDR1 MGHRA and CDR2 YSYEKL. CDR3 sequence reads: CASRVNPSMNTEAFF. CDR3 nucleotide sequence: TGCGCCAGCAGGGTAAACCCAAGTATGAACACTGAAGCTTTCTTT.

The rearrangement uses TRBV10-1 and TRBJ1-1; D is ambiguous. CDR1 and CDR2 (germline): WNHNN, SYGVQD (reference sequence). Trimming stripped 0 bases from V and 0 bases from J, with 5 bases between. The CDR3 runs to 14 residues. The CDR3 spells CASSESLVNTEAFF. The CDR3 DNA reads TGCGCCAGCAGTGAGTCTCTTGTGAACACTGAAGCTTTCTTT.

CDR3 sequence reads: CASSPRQGWAYEQYF. The CDR3 DNA reads as TGTGCCAGCAGCCCCAGACAGGGGTGGGCCTACGAGCAGTACTTC. The rearrangement uses TRBV7-9 and TRBJ2-7, with 8 bases that match TRBD1. J lost 2 bases, V lost 5 bases, and 8 bases had no gene match. This CDR3 spans 15 amino acids. Looked up from germline, CDR1 is SEHNR and CDR2 is FQNEAQ (reference sequence).

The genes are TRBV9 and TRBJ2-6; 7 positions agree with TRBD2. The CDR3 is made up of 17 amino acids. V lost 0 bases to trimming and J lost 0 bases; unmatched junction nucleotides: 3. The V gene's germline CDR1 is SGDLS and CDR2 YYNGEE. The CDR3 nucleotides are TGTGCCAGCAGCGTAGGAGCGGGAAACTCTGGGGCCAACGTCCTGACTTTC. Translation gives CASSVGAGNSGANVLTF. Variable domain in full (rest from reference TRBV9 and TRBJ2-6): DSGVTQTPKHLITATGQRVTLRCSPRSGDLSVYWYQQSLDQGLQFLIQYYNGEERAKGNILERFSAQQFPDLHSELNLSSLELGDSALYFCASSVGAGNSGANVLTFGAGSRLTVL.

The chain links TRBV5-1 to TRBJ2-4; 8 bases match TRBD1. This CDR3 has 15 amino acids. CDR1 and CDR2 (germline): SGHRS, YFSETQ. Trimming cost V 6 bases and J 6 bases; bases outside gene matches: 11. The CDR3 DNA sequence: TGCGCCAGCAAAATTCTTACAGGGGGGACAAACATTCAGTACTTC. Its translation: CASKILTGGTNIQYF.

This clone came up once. CDR3 sequence (DNA): TGTGCCACCAGCAGAGATCTTCTGTCTACAGCACCCTACGAGCAGTACTTC. It encodes CATSRDLLSTAPYEQYF. The gene calls are TRBV15 and TRBJ2-7, with unresolved D. CDR3 length: 17 residues. V was clipped by 0 bases and J by 2 bases, with 17 bases between them. In germline, CDR1 is LNHNV, CDR2 YYDKDF (reference sequence). The full variable domain, in which reference TRBV15 and TRBJ2-7 provide the parts outside the CDR3, is DAMVIQNPRYQVTQFGKPVTLSCSQTLNHNVMYWYQQKSSQAPKLLFHYYDKDFNNEADTPDNFQSRRPNTSFCFLDIRSPGLGDTAMYLCATSRDLLSTAPYEQYFGPGTRLTVT.

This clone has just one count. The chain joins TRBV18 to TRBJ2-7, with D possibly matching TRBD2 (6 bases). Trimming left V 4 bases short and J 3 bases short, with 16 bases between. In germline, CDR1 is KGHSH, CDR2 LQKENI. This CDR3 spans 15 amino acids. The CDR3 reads CASSRTGVSYYEQYF. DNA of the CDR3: TGTGCCAGCTCACGCACGGGGGTCTCCTACTACGAGCAGTACTTC.

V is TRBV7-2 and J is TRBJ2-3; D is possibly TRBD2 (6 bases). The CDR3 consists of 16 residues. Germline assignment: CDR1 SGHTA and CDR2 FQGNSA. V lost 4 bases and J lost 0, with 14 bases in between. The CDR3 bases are TGTGCCAGCAGCTCAGGGACTTCCTCTAGCACAGATACGCAGTATTTT. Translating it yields CASSSGTSSSTDTQYF.

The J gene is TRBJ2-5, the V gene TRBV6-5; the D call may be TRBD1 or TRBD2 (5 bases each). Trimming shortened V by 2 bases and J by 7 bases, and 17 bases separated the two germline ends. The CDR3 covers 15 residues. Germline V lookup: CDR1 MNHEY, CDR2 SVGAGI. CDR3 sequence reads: CASSYRGPGLGTQYF. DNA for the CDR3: TGTGCCAGCAGTTACCGGGGCCCGGGTCTCGGGACCCAGTACTTC.

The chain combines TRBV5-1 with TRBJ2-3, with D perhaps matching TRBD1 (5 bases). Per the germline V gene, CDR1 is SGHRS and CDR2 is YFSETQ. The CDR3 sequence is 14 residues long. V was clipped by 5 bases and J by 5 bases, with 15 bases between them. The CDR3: CASSSPGNGDTQYF. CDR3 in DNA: TGCGCCAGCAGTAGTCCAGGGAACGGAGATACGCAGTATTTT.

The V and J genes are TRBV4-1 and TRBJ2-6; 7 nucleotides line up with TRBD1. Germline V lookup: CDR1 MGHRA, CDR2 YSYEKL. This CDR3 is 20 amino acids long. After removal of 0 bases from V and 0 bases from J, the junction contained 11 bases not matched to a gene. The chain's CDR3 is CASSQDTDRVYISGANVLTF. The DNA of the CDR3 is TGCGCCAGCAGCCAAGATACCGACAGGGTCTATATCTCTGGGGCCAACGTCCTGACTTTC.

The CDR3 protein is CASSHLHRNTEAFF. The CDR3 DNA follows: TGTGCCAGCAGCCACCTACACCGTAACACTGAAGCTTTCTTT. The J gene is TRBJ1-1, the V gene TRBV14; D call uncertain. This CDR3 has 14 amino acids. In germline, CDR1 is SGHDN, CDR2 FVKESK. The V end lost 3 bases, the J end lost 2 bases, and 10 bases lay between the germline ends.

For the CDR3, the DNA is TGTGCCAGCAGTTACTTGGGACAGGGGGCGAGAGGCTACACCTTC. This encodes CASSYLGQGARGYTF. This chain joins TRBV6-5 and TRBJ1-2, with 12 bases that match TRBD1. Germline lookup yields CDR1 MNHEY and CDR2 SVGAGI. The CDR3 has 15 amino acids. J gave up 8 bases and V 1 base, and 5 bases lay outside the gene matches.

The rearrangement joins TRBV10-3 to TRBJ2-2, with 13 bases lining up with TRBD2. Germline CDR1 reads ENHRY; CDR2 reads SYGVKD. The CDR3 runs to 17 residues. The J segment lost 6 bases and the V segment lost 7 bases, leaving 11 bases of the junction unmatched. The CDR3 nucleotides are TGTGCCATCACCATAGGACTAGCGGGAGTTAAGTCCGGGGAGCTGTTTTTT. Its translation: CAITIGLAGVKSGELFF.

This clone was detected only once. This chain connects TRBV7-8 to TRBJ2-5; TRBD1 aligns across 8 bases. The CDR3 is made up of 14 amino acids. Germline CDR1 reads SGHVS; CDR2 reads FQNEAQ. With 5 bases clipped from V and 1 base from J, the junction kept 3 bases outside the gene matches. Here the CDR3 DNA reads TGTGCCAGCAGCCCCGGACAGGGCCAAGAGACCCAGTACTTC. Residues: CASSPGQGQETQYF.

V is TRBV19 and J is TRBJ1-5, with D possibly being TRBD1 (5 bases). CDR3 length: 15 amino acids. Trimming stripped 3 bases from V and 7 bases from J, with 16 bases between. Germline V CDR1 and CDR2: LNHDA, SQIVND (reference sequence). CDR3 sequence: CASSITGTLEQPQHF. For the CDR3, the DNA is TGTGCCAGTAGTATCACCGGGACGCTAGAACAGCCCCAGCATTTT.

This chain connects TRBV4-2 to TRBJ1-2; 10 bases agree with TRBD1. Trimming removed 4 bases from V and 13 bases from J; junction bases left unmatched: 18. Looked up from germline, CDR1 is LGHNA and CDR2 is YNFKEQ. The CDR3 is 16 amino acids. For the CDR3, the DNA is TGTGCCAGCAGCCCGACAGGGGGCTCGACCCGACGTTTTTTCACCTTC. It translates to CASSPTGGSTRRFFTF.

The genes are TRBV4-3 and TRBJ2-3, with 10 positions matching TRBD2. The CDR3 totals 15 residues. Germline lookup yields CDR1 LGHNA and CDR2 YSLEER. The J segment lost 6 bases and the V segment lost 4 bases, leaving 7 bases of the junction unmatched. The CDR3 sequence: CASSRVAGGGDTQYF. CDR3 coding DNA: TGCGCCAGCAGCCGAGTAGCGGGAGGAGGGGATACGCAGTATTTT.

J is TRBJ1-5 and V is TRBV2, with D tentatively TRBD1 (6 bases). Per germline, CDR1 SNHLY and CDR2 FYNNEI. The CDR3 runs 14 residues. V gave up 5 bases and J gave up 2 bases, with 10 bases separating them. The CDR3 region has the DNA TGTGCCAGCAGTTACAGGGAAGGCAATCAGCCCCAGCATTTT. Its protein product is CASSYREGNQPQHF. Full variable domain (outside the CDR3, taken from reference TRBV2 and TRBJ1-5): EPEVTQTPSHQVTQMGQEVILRCVPISNHLYFYWYRQILGQKVEFLVSFYNNEISEKSEIFDDQFSVERPDGSNFTLKIRSTKLEDSAMYFCASSYREGNQPQHFGDGTRLSIL.